Listed below are T cell receptor beta chains from one sample, sequenced in a study of T cell changes during pregnancy in multiple sclerosis. The table came from immunoSEQ multiplex PCR; TCRdb's copy has only in-frame clones and leaves some out. The sample has approximately 59,000 clones, roughly 89% seen once; the top ten hold 1.3% to 1.5%. Sequences were derived from peripheral blood, sampled in the third trimester of pregnancy. These receptors were collected from a female donor in good health, enrolled as a control in a pregnancy study. Both conserved end residues are part of each CDR3. The D gene is left open where the match is weak. Some rows have no size entry. The others give once, few or many, or a class for an expanded clone.

d_call,clone_size,v_call,j_call,cdr3_nt,cdr3_aa
.,.,TRBV25-1,TRBJ2-7,TGTGCCAGCAGTGAATTTGAGGGGGCAGCGGGCGAGCAGTACTTC,CASSEFEGAAGEQYF
TRBD1,.,TRBV4-3,TRBJ1-2,TGCGCCAGCAGCCAAGATTGGACAGGGGGGAAAGGCTACACCTTC,CASSQDWTGGKGYTF
.,few,TRBV15,TRBJ1-3,TGTGCCACCAGCAGAGATCTGGTAGTCGGTGGAAACACCATATATTTT,CATSRDLVVGGNTIYF
.,.,TRBV20-1,TRBJ2-5,TGCAGTGCTTTGGGTGAGGCCCAGTACTTC,CSALGEAQYF
.,.,TRBV5-1,TRBJ1-3,TGCGCCAGCAGCTCCTCTCCGCTCAGCTCTGGAAACACCATATATTTT,CASSSSPLSSGNTIYF
.,.,TRBV28,TRBJ1-5,TGTGCCAGCACAGGGGAATCAGCCCAGCATTTT,CASTGESAQHF
.,once,TRBV7-2,TRBJ1-3,TGTGCCAGCAGCTTAGCCGCGGCAGGGGCCCTCTCTGGAAACACCATATATTTT,CASSLAAAGALSGNTIYF
.,.,TRBV12-5,TRBJ2-7,TGTGCTAGTGGTTTGGTAGTCCACAGGTTCTACGAGCAGTACTTC,CASGLVVHRFYEQYF
.,.,TRBV6-4,TRBJ2-2,TGTGCCAGCAGTGACTCGGGCAATTCCGGCACCGGGGAGCTGTTTTTT,CASSDSGNSGTGELFF
.,once,TRBV6-1,TRBJ2-3,TGTGCCAGCAGACGAAGAGTAGATACGCAGTATTTT,CASRRRVDTQYF
TRBD1,.,TRBV27,TRBJ2-1,TGTGCCAGCAGTTTAGCGAATCCGGGACAGGAAGACGAGCAGTTCTTC,CASSLANPGQEDEQFF
TRBD1,.,TRBV5-6,TRBJ1-2,TGTGCCAGCAGCTTGTTGGGACAGGCCAACTATGGCTACACCTTC,CASSLLGQANYGYTF
TRBD1,.,TRBV5-1,TRBJ1-2,TGCGCCAGTGGGACAGAAACAATCTATGGCTACACCTTC,CASGTETIYGYTF
TRBD1,.,TRBV4-3,TRBJ1-6,TGCGCCAGCAGCCAAGATAAGGGACAGGGGGTGGGTTCACCCCTCCACTTT,CASSQDKGQGVGSPLHF
TRBD1,.,TRBV4-3,TRBJ1-1,TGCGCCAGCAGCGAAGGACAGGCGAACACTGAAGCTTTCTTT,CASSEGQANTEAFF
.,.,TRBV27,TRBJ1-5,TGTGCCAGCATGGGCGGGGGGGATCTCAATCAGCCCCAGCATTTT,CASMGGGDLNQPQHF
.,.,TRBV7-9,TRBJ1-1,TGTGCCAGCAGCTTCAGCGGCAAGGGCCCTCAAGCTTTCTTT,CASSFSGKGPQAFF
TRBD1,.,TRBV4-2,TRBJ1-1,TGTGCCAGCAGCCAAGGGGGTACAGGGGATGAAGCTTTCTTT,CASSQGGTGDEAFF
TRBD1,.,TRBV15,TRBJ2-5,TGTGCCACCAGCAAAAGGGGGCAGAGACAAGAGACCCAGTACTTC,CATSKRGQRQETQYF
TRBD1,.,TRBV5-1,TRBJ2-2,TGCGCCAGCAGCTTGGACGGGACAGGGTGGAGGATTAACACCGGGGAGCTGTTTTTT,CASSLDGTGWRINTGELFF
.,.,TRBV7-2,TRBJ1-4,TGTGCCAGCAGCCAGAACCAGGGGTTGTTTTTT,CASSQNQGLFF
.,.,TRBV5-8,TRBJ1-3,TGTGCCAGCAGCGCACAGGGTCATGTCAACACCATATATTTT,CASSAQGHVNTIYF